A single sample gave rise to the 15 T cell receptor beta chains below, sequenced in a study of human T cells and chemical hapten exposure. The time point here: pre-sensitization, week 0. Treatment indicated: therapeutic diphenylcyclopropenone sensitization with weekly scalp DPC. MiXCR was run by TCRdb on the RACE reads, yielding one entry per CDR3 protein. The sample lists fewer than 350,000 distinct CDR3 sequences, around 7% seen once, with 0.9% to 1.5% in the top ten. The sequencing here drew on whole blood, taken in connection with sensitization to the hapten diphenylcyclopropenone (DPC). Receptors were obtained from a man in his late teens or twenties with alopecia areata. Some clones in this sample may be carry-over from other donors' samples.

There are many counts of this clonotype. The J gene is TRBJ1-1, the V gene TRBV7-8; 9 nucleotides align to TRBD1. V shed 2 bases, J shed 4 bases, and the junction held 5 bases outside the gene matches. Germline V lookup: CDR1 SGHVS, CDR2 FQNEAQ. The CDR3 consists of 15 residues. CDR3: CASSLTGGRLTEAFF. CDR3 DNA sequence: TGTGCCAGCAGCTTAACAGGGGGCCGGCTCACTGAAGCTTTCTTT.

This clonotype occurred a few times. This sequence joins TRBV7-3 and TRBJ1-5; no definite D call. The V end was cut by 0 bases, the J end by 9 bases, with 9 bases between. CDR1 and CDR2 (germline): SGHTA, FQGTGA. The CDR3 totals 13 residues. CDR3 in amino acids: CASSLTGNGPQHF. The CDR3 region has the DNA TGTGCCAGCAGCTTAACGGGCAATGGGCCCCAGCATTTT.

V usage is TRBV12-3 or TRBV12-4 and J usage is TRBJ1-4; possibly TRBD1 for D (5 bases). This CDR3 has 15 residues. V lost 6 bases and J lost 9, with 20 bases in between. This chain's CDR3 is CASSRTDSSRKKLFF. In nucleotides, the CDR3 is TGTGCCAGCAGCCGCACCGACAGCTCAAGGAAAAAACTGTTTTTT.

At least ten counts were recorded for this clonotype. The gene calls are TRBV9 and TRBJ2-2, with 8 bases identical to TRBD2. The CDR3 is made up of 17 amino acids. CDR1 and CDR2 from the germline V gene are SGDLS and YYNGEE. V was pared by 3 bases and J by 4 bases, with 11 bases of the junction left unmatched. CDR3 amino acids: CASSDVGLGLRTGELFF. DNA of the CDR3: TGTGCCAGCAGCGATGTGGGACTAGGTCTTCGCACCGGGGAGCTGTTTTTT.

This clonotype has just a few counts. The chain recombines TRBV28 with TRBJ2-1; D gene ambiguous. Germline V gene sequence: CDR1 MDHEN, CDR2 SYDVKM. V was pared by 2 bases and J by 6 bases, with 14 bases between. CDR3 length: 15 residues. CDR3 DNA sequence: TGTGCCAGCAGTTTACGCACGAACAAATTCAATGAGCAGTTCTTC. It is translated as CASSLRTNKFNEQFF. Supplemented by reference TRBV28 and TRBJ2-1, the full variable domain reads DVKVTQSSRYLVKRTGEKVFLECVQDMDHENMFWYRQDPGLGLRLIYFSYDVKMKEKGDIPEGYSVSREKKERFSLILESASTNQTSMYLCASSLRTNKFNEQFFGPGTRLTVL.

This clonotype was seen a few times. The CDR3 spells CASSVAVSPNNEQFF. In DNA form, the CDR3 reads TGTGCCAGCAGCGTAGCCGTCTCCCCCAACAATGAGCAGTTCTTC. The chain uses TRBV9 and TRBJ2-1; D is ambiguous. Germline V gives CDR1 SGDLS, CDR2 YYNGEE. This CDR3 is built from 15 residues. Trimming left V 0 bases short and J 5 bases short, with 12 bases between.

This clonotype was seen only a few times. J is TRBJ2-5 and V is TRBV7-9; no reliable D call. Germline V gene data show CDR1 as SEHNR and CDR2 as FQNEAQ (reference sequence). V lost 1 base, J lost 9 bases, and 6 bases lay in between. The CDR3 covers 11 residues. The CDR3 protein is CASSLVGPQYF. The DNA of the CDR3 is TGTGCCAGCAGCTTAGTAGGGCCCCAGTACTTC. The full variable domain, completed using reference TRBV7-9 and TRBJ2-5, is DTGVSQNPRHKITKRGQNVTFRCDPISEHNRLYWYRQTLGQGPEFLTYFQNEAQLEKSRLLSDRFSAERPKGSFSTLEIQRTEQGDSAMYLCASSLVGPQYFGPGTRLLVL.

The J gene is TRBJ1-2, the V gene TRBV6-1; perhaps TRBD1 as D (6 bases). The V gene's germline CDR1 is MNHNS and CDR2 SASEGT. Trimming removed 7 bases from V and 6 bases from J, with 15 bases in between. The CDR3 loop spans 13 amino acids. For the CDR3, the DNA is TGTGCCAGCATCCAGGGGCAGGAGAATGGCTACACCTTC. Translated: CASIQGQENGYTF.

This clonotype was seen repeatedly, ten times or more. This sequence joins TRBV5-1 and TRBJ1-2; D is uncertain. V was shortened by 2 bases and J by 6 bases, with 14 bases between the two germline ends. The CDR3 has 14 residues. Per the germline V gene, CDR1 is SGHRS and CDR2 is YFSETQ. CDR3 in DNA: TGCGCCAGCAGCTTTGATAAGGGAACCCATGGCTACACCTTC. Amino acid sequence: CASSFDKGTHGYTF.

The chain uses TRBV29-1 and TRBJ2-1; D is undetermined. Trimming took 4 bases from V and 4 from J, leaving 14 bases between them. The germline V gene encodes CDR1 SQVTM and CDR2 ANQGSEA. CDR3 length: 14 residues. CDR3 in amino acids: CSVAPGRSYNEQFF. The CDR3 region has the DNA TGCAGCGTTGCCCCGGGCAGGTCTTACAATGAGCAGTTCTTC.

This clonotype was observed a few times. This chain uses TRBV11-3 with TRBJ2-3; 9 bases fit TRBD1. V was pared by 5 bases and J by 2 bases, with 5 bases of the junction left unmatched. This CDR3 has 15 amino acids. The germline V gene encodes CDR1 SGHNT and CDR2 YENEEA. The CDR3 nucleotides read TGTGCCAGCAGCCCGGGACAGGGCAACACAGATACGCAGTATTTT. Its translation is CASSPGQGNTDTQYF.

This clonotype has a handful of counts. This chain uses TRBV5-1 with TRBJ2-5; D is possibly TRBD1 (5 bases). Germline V gene lookup returns CDR1 SGHRS and CDR2 YFSETQ. Trimming stripped 0 bases from V and 5 bases from J, with 11 bases between. This CDR3 region has 14 residues. The CDR3 spells CASSLGTPQETQYF. The CDR3 DNA follows: TGCGCCAGCAGCTTGGGGACACCCCAGGAGACCCAGTACTTC.

A few counts support this clonotype. The chain joins TRBV6-2 or TRBV6-3 to TRBJ2-5, with D uncertain. The CDR3 has 15 amino acids. The germline V gene encodes CDR1 MNHEY and CDR2 SVGEGT. V dropped 6 bases and J dropped 4 bases, with 18 bases sitting between them. CDR3 nucleotide sequence: TGTGCCAGCAGACCTGATCTCCTGAACCGAGAGACCCAGTACTTC. It translates to CASRPDLLNRETQYF.

This clonotype was counted once. Here the CDR3 DNA reads TGCAGCGTTGAAGATCCGGGGGGACACTCCTACGAGCAGTACTTC. It encodes CSVEDPGGHSYEQYF. This rearrangement joins TRBV29-1 to TRBJ2-7, with D perhaps TRBD2 (7 bases). Germline CDR1 reads SQVTM; CDR2 reads ANQGSEA. The CDR3 runs to 15 residues. Trimming removed 0 bases from V and 0 bases from J, with 12 bases in between.

This clonotype turned up a few times. The rearrangement links TRBV7-2 to TRBJ1-6, with a tentative D call TRBD1 (6 bases). The CDR3 contains 15 residues. With 1 base removed from V and 10 bases from J, the gap between germline ends came to 14 bases. Per the germline V gene, CDR1 is SGHTA and CDR2 is FQGNSA. CDR3 DNA: TGTGCCAGCAGCTTAGACAGGGCCGGTAGCTCACCCCTCCACTTT. Translated, it gives CASSLDRAGSSPLHF.